The 13 T cell receptor beta chains below come from one sample, sequenced in a study of patients and donors after allogeneic stem cell transplantation. TCRdb independently ran MiXCR on the RT-PCR reads; one entry per CDR3 protein. The sample yields approximately 170,000 distinct CDR3 sequences, approximately 24% seen once. The sample consisted of blood, either unsorted or a sorted T cell fraction (not recorded which). The source is a human donor who was either an allogeneic HSCT recipient or a stem cell or donor lymphocyte infusion donor (not recorded which). It is not recorded whose cells these are; they may come from a transplant donor.

V gene TRBV20-1 combines with J gene TRBJ2-2; D gene unclear. The V end lost 4 bases, the J end lost 4 bases, and 16 bases lay between the germline ends. There are 15 residues in the CDR3. Germline V lookup: CDR1 DFQATT, CDR2 SNEGSKA (reference sequence). This CDR3 is CSAIQAQTGTGELFF. CDR3 coding DNA: TGCAGTGCTATTCAGGCCCAAACGGGCACCGGGGAGCTGTTTTTT.

Many counts were recorded for this clonotype. The chain combines TRBV4-2 with TRBJ1-2; D is uncertain. Germline V gene sequence: CDR1 LGHNA, CDR2 YNFKEQ. The CDR3 runs to 14 residues. V was cut by 4 bases and J by 2 bases, with 11 bases left in between. CDR3 sequence (DNA): TGTGCCAGCAGCCTGGGGATATCCAACTATGGCTACACCTTC. This encodes CASSLGISNYGYTF.

The rearrangement joins TRBV28 to TRBJ2-5; TRBD1 is a possible D gene (5 bases). V was shortened by 2 bases and J by 6 bases, with 10 bases between the two germline ends. The CDR3 is 13 residues long. From germline, CDR1 is MDHEN and CDR2 SYDVKM. CDR3 sequence: CASSLTRAKTQYF. The CDR3 DNA sequence: TGTGCCAGCAGTTTAACCAGGGCCAAGACCCAGTACTTC.

This clonotype occurred a few times. The rearrangement links TRBV5-1 to TRBJ1-1; no clear D gene. V was pared by 0 bases and J by 4 bases, with 7 bases between. The germline CDR1 and CDR2 sequences are SGHRS and YFSETQ. The CDR3 covers 13 residues. This chain's CDR3 is CASSLVPGTEAFF. CDR3 bases: TGCGCCAGCAGCTTGGTGCCGGGCACTGAAGCTTTCTTT.

The chain recombines TRBV6-5 with TRBJ1-3; D is unresolved. The germline V and J ends were trimmed by 8 bases and 2 bases, with 4 bases remaining between them. This CDR3 contains 11 residues. Germline CDR1 and CDR2: MNHEY and SVGAGI. The CDR3 region has the DNA TGTGCCAGCTACACTGGAAACACCATATATTTT. Translating it yields CASYTGNTIYF.

In its sample, this clonotype was seen a few times. The rearrangement uses TRBV5-1 and TRBJ2-2; D perhaps matches TRBD2 (5 bases). The CDR3 runs to 13 residues. Germline CDR1 is SGHRS and CDR2 is YFSETQ. V dropped 1 base and J dropped 6 bases, with 7 bases sitting between them. The CDR3: CASSLNGAGELFF. The CDR3 coding sequence is TGCGCCAGCAGCTTGAACGGGGCCGGGGAGCTGTTTTTT.

V and J are TRBV6-6 and TRBJ2-1; D is possibly TRBD2 (5 bases). Trimming cost V 4 bases and J 8 bases, with 15 bases left between them. The CDR3 consists of 14 residues. The germline gives CDR1 MNHNY, CDR2 SVGAGI (reference sequence). The CDR3 region is CASSWQTNRDEQFF. For the CDR3, the DNA is TGTGCCAGCAGTTGGCAGACTAATCGTGATGAGCAGTTCTTC.

This sequence joins TRBV24-1 and TRBJ2-1, with 8 bases that match TRBD2. The CDR3 is 14 residues long. Germline values: CDR1 KGHDR, CDR2 SFDVKD. Trimming removed 9 bases from V and 2 bases from J; junction bases left unmatched: 5. The CDR3 region is CATCGRGAYNEQFF. Written as DNA, the CDR3 is TGTGCCACCTGCGGGCGGGGGGCCTACAATGAGCAGTTCTTC.

This clonotype has a handful of counts. J is TRBJ1-2 and V is TRBV6-6; 9 bases match TRBD1. V shed 6 bases and J 5 bases; nucleotides not matched to a gene: 7. The germline CDR1 and CDR2 sequences are MNHNY and SVGAGI (reference sequence). The CDR3 extends over 14 amino acids. CDR3 sequence: CASRLTGTGYGYTF. The CDR3 nucleotides read TGTGCCAGCAGGCTGACCGGGACAGGGTATGGCTACACCTTC.

V and J are TRBV7-9 and TRBJ1-6; 8 bases map to TRBD1. Germline CDR1 is SEHNR and CDR2 is FQNEAQ (reference sequence). The CDR3 has 16 residues. J gave up 5 bases and V 5 bases, and 8 bases lay outside the gene matches. The DNA for the CDR3 is TGTGCCAGCAGCATCGGACAGGGACAAGATAATTCACCCCTCCACTTT. This encodes CASSIGQGQDNSPLHF. The whole variable domain, remainder taken from reference TRBV7-9 and TRBJ1-6, is DTGVSQNPRHKITKRGQNVTFRCDPISEHNRLYWYRQTLGQGPEFLTYFQNEAQLEKSRLLSDRFSAERPKGSFSTLEIQRTEQGDSAMYLCASSIGQGQDNSPLHFGNGTRLTVT.

The J gene is TRBJ2-7, the V gene TRBV7-6; TRBD1 agrees at 7 bases. Per germline, CDR1 SGHVS and CDR2 FNYEAQ. V was pared by 5 bases and J by 3 bases, with 4 bases of the junction left unmatched. This CDR3 is 13 amino acids long. The CDR3 nucleotides read TGTGCCAGCAGCCCCGACAGGGACTACGAGCAGTACTTC. Protein sequence: CASSPDRDYEQYF.

Turning to this clonotype: An end of the junction does not agree with germline; a read error may underlie this. The V gene is TRBV3-1, the J gene TRBJ1-1; perhaps TRBD1 as D (5 bases). Germline lookup yields CDR1 LGHDT and CDR2 YNNKEL (reference sequence). This CDR3 has 14 residues. CDR3: CAGSPGTRTTEAFF. CDR3 nucleotide sequence: TGTGCCGGCAGCCCCGGGACCAGAACCACTGAAGCTTTCTTT.

This chain joins TRBV19 and TRBJ2-1; 7 bases fit TRBD2. The ends lost 3 bases at V and 9 bases at J; junction bases unmatched: 11. CDR3 size: 15 residues. Germline loops: CDR1 LNHDA, CDR2 SQIVND (reference sequence). CDR3 in DNA: TGTGCCAGTAGTATGTTGGGCGGGAGACGGGGTGAGCAGTTCTTC. This sequence encodes CASSMLGGRRGEQFF. The full variable domain, rest sourced from reference TRBV19 and TRBJ2-1, is DGGITQSPKYLFRKEGQNVTLSCEQNLNHDAMYWYRQDPGQGLRLIYYSQIVNDFQKGDIAEGYSVSREKKESFPLTVTSAQKNPTAFYLCASSMLGGRRGEQFFGPGTRLTVL.